This TCR beta chain comes out of a study of blood T cell repertoires in COVID-19. Turning to the study itself: Whether acute or convalescent, the COVID-19 samples came from the United States, Italy and Spain. PBMCs, B-cell-depleted T cells, or T cells provided the cDNA or gDNA that made up the material.

Seattle's enrolled individuals joined amid active infection and were then monitored longitudinally. In the authors' workflow: From reference gene primer amplification, estimates of nucleated cell counts were derived. Clones were read by immunoSEQ multiplex PCR, and TCRdb kept only the in-frame ones, dropping some. The V and J calls and clone size were taken over from that table, and D and trimming were inferred from the DNA. The sample holds about 300,000 clones, approximately 90% seen once. The ends were cut back, 0 bases at V and 3 bases at J, with 15 bases in the middle. The length of the CDR3 is 16 residues. Germline V gene sequence: CDR1 SGHDT, CDR2 YYEEEE.

The TCR originated in a woman aged 25 to 39 with COVID-19, enrolled during active disease. The sequencing sample was made of peripheral blood. V is TRBV5-6 and J is TRBJ1-2, with D perhaps TRBD1 (5 bases). The CDR3 sequence: CASSLGQGGSYYGYTF. In DNA, the CDR3 is TGTGCCAGCAGCTTGGGGCAGGGTGGCTCCTACTATGGCTACACCTTC.